Detailed here is one T cell receptor beta chain. Its antigen remains unidentified. This entry is derived from a study of cytomegalovirus exposure and HLA in healthy donors. Study findings and constraints: Equally common other TCR beta chains were less clonally expanded than HLA-associated ones, a later analysis found. Sequencing likely produced, as an artifact, a cluster of highly shared sequence variants. Researchers left out some V segments, among them TRBV6-2 and TRBV6-3, as indistinguishable.

Vbeta (60) and Jbeta (13) primers were used in the PCR. The assay was immunoSEQ multiplex PCR, and TCRdb's table has in-frame clones only and misses some. The data show more than 150,000 clones, about 81% seen once. There are 14 residues in the CDR3. Trimming at V came to 10 bases and at J to 0 bases, leaving 6 bases not matched to a gene. Germline-derived CDR1 and CDR2 are ENHRY and SYGVKD. The TCR originated in a man aged 40-50 years in good health and CMV-seronegative. The sequencing sample was made of PBMCs. The chain combines TRBV10-3 with TRBJ2-1; TRBD1 matches 7 bases. CDR3 DNA sequence: TGTGCCACCGCGACAGGGAGCTCCTACAATGAGCAGTTCTTC. It codes for CATATGSSYNEQFF.